Reported below is one T cell receptor (beta chain). Its matching antigen is unknown. The data belong to a study of T cell repertoires in cytomegalovirus infection. Study-level background: From public TCR beta signatures came an indication of both CMV infection and matching HLA type. Study results and limitations: Identification of carriers of CMV plus the relevant HLA was achieved through cumulative public TCR beta family frequency. In two of eight donors, the top clonotype was HLA-C-restricted CMV-specific.

MiXCR, applied by TCRdb to the reads, yields one record per CDR3 protein. This sample carries 350,000 to 450,000 distinct CDR3 sequences, around a sixth of them seen once, and the ten largest clones take approximately 10%. The TCR comes from a human donor in good health (CMV status not recorded). Some clones in this sample may be carry-over from other donors' samples. The sequenced sample consisted of PBMCs.

CDR3 residues: CASTFLSSASSGANVLTF. CDR3 DNA sequence: TGTGCCAGCACCTTCTTGTCTAGCGCATCCTCTGGGGCCAACGTCCTGACTTTC. The chain links TRBV12-3 or TRBV12-4 to TRBJ2-6; tentatively, D is TRBD2 (6 bases). Trimming left V 7 bases short and J 0 bases short, with 19 bases between. The CDR3 has 18 amino acids.